A single sample gave rise to the 21 T cell receptor beta chains below, sequenced in a study of cytomegalovirus exposure and HLA in healthy donors. The table came from immunoSEQ multiplex PCR; TCRdb's copy has only in-frame clones and leaves some out. The table records some 140,000 clones, approximately 84% of them present only once. The sample comprised PBMCs. The receptors come from a woman between 25 and 40 years old in good health and CMV-seronegative.

The gene calls are TRBV9 and TRBJ2-6, with D unresolved. The V gene's germline CDR1 is SGDLS and CDR2 YYNGEE. The length of the CDR3 is 15 residues. Trimming removed 2 bases at V and 0 bases at J, with 6 bases between. CDR3 bases: TGTGCCAGCAGCGTGAGCAACTCTGGGGCCAACGTCCTGACTTTC. Translated: CASSVSNSGANVLTF.

This chain uses TRBV11-2 with TRBJ2-5, with 10 bases matching TRBD2. Germline V CDR1 and CDR2: SGHAT, FQNNGV. The V and J ends lost 6 bases and 4 bases, in that order; junction bases with no gene match: 8. CDR3 size: 15 residues. The CDR3 is CASSRSGGPPETQYF. The CDR3 DNA reads as TGTGCCAGCAGTCGTAGCGGGGGGCCCCCAGAGACCCAGTACTTC.

V usage is TRBV5-1 and J usage is TRBJ2-7; 10 nucleotides align to TRBD1. The germline V gene has CDR1 SGHRS and CDR2 YFSETQ. CDR3 length equals 15 residues. V gave up 0 bases and J gave up 0 bases; unmatched junction bases: 0. The CDR3 DNA follows: TGCGCCAGCAGCTTGGGGACAGGGGGCTCCTACGAGCAGTACTTC. This encodes CASSLGTGGSYEQYF.

Remarks on this clone: Other DNA sequences in the same sample also yield this CDR3. The chain joins TRBV27 to TRBJ1-6; no reliable D call. The germline gives CDR1 MNHEY, CDR2 SMNVEV (reference sequence). With 3 bases removed from V and 0 bases from J, the gap between germline ends came to 9 bases. This CDR3 is built from 16 residues. CDR3 loop: CASSFRGSSYNSPLHF. CDR3 coding DNA: TGTGCCAGCAGTTTTCGTGGGAGCTCCTATAATTCACCCCTCCACTTT.

Written as DNA, the CDR3 is TGTGCCAGCAGATCTGAGGCAGTTCGCTCAGATACGCAGTATTTT. It yields the protein CASRSEAVRSDTQYF. The rearrangement links TRBV7-8 to TRBJ2-3; D unresolved. The CDR3 runs to 15 residues. Trimming stripped 6 bases from V and 4 bases from J, with 17 bases between. Germline loops: CDR1 SGHVS, CDR2 FQNEAQ.

The gene calls are TRBV7-2 and TRBJ1-1; D call uncertain. Trimming cost V 5 bases and J 4 bases, with 11 bases left between them. Germline V gene sequence: CDR1 SGHTA, CDR2 FQGNSA. The CDR3 runs 13 residues. The CDR3 loop reads CASSPRAGTEAFF. CDR3 nucleotides: TGTGCCAGCAGCCCTCGAGCGGGCACTGAAGCTTTCTTT. Full variable domain (rest looked up from reference TRBV7-2 and TRBJ1-1): GAGVSQSPSNKVTEKGKDVELRCDPISGHTALYWYRQSLGQGLEFLIYFQGNSAPDKSGLPSDRFSAERTGGSVSTLTIQRTQQEDSAVYLCASSPRAGTEAFFGQGTRLTVV.

The chain carries TRBV5-1 and TRBJ2-3; TRBD1 agrees at 10 bases. The V gene's germline CDR1 is SGHRS and CDR2 YFSETQ. Unmatched junction bases numbered 5, after V lost 4 bases and J lost 6 bases. CDR3 length: 14 amino acids. CDR3 region: CASSQTGGADTQYF. Here the CDR3 DNA reads TGCGCCAGCAGCCAGACAGGGGGCGCGGATACGCAGTATTTT.

This chain connects TRBV4-1 to TRBJ1-1; D uncertain. This CDR3 contains 15 residues. V lost 2 bases and J 0 bases, leaving 10 bases between the germline ends. Germline CDR1 and CDR2: MGHRA and YSYEKL. The CDR3 sequence is CASSQKVSMNTEAFF. CDR3 nucleotide sequence: TGCGCCAGCAGCCAAAAAGTCAGTATGAACACTGAAGCTTTCTTT.

For this clone: An end of the junction differs from the germline gene, which may be a read error. This sequence joins TRBV10-3 and TRBJ2-3, with TRBD2 identical over 14 bases. The germline V gene has CDR1 ENHRY and CDR2 SYGVKD. The CDR3 totals 16 residues. Here the CDR3 DNA reads TGTGCCAGCAGTGAGACTAGCGGGGGGGCCACAGATACGCAGTATTTT. Protein product: CASSETSGGATDTQYF.

The chain has TRBV7-2 and TRBJ2-5; 7 bases are a match to TRBD1. The CDR3 covers 13 residues. The germline V gene encodes CDR1 SGHTA and CDR2 FQGNSA. J gave up 4 bases and V 5 bases, and 4 bases lay outside the gene matches. The CDR3 DNA reads as TGTGCCAGCAGCCCGAGGGACAGAGAGACCCAGTACTTC. Amino acids: CASSPRDRETQYF.

The chain uses TRBV27 and TRBJ2-3; D perhaps matches TRBD1 (5 bases). Germline V gives CDR1 MNHEY, CDR2 SMNVEV (reference sequence). Between the trimmed V and J ends, which lost 1 base and 2 bases, there was a span of 10 bases. The CDR3 is 15 residues long. The CDR3 sequence: CASSLWGPYTDTQYF. DNA for the CDR3: TGTGCCAGCAGTTTATGGGGCCCCTACACAGATACGCAGTATTTT.

This rearrangement joins TRBV9 to TRBJ2-3; 15 bases match TRBD2. Losses at the gene ends were 3 bases for V and 6 bases for J; bases not matched to a gene: 11. Germline loops: CDR1 SGDLS, CDR2 YYNGEE. The CDR3 runs 18 residues. The CDR3 nucleotides are TGTGCCAGCAGCGCTCCTGGGGGACTAGCGGGGGGAAGGGATACGCAGTATTTT. This sequence encodes CASSAPGGLAGGRDTQYF.

The chain uses TRBV7-2 and TRBJ1-3; a possible D gene is TRBD1 (6 bases). V lost 3 bases to trimming and J lost 2 bases, with 11 bases between them. The CDR3 consists of 15 residues. Germline V gives CDR1 SGHTA, CDR2 FQGNSA. Here the CDR3 reads CASSFSRGPGNTIYF. CDR3 coding DNA: TGTGCCAGCAGCTTTTCCAGGGGTCCTGGAAACACCATATATTTT.

The genes are TRBV27 and TRBJ2-1; 8 bases align to TRBD1. The germline V gene has CDR1 MNHEY and CDR2 SMNVEV (reference sequence). V lost 5 bases and J lost 4; bases outside the gene matches: 10. This CDR3 spans 16 amino acids. CDR3 region: CASSPRGQGRYNEQFF. The DNA of the CDR3 is TGTGCCAGCAGTCCCCGAGGACAGGGCCGATACAATGAGCAGTTCTTC.

The CDR3 sequence: CASSFRGVGITNEKLFF. CDR3 sequence (DNA): TGTGCCAGCAGCTTCCGGGGGGTGGGGATCACTAATGAAAAACTGTTTTTT. The chain is built from TRBV7-8 and TRBJ1-4, with D possibly being TRBD1 (5 bases). The V end lost 3 bases, the J end lost 2 bases, and 16 bases lay between the germline ends. Germline V gene sequence: CDR1 SGHVS, CDR2 FQNEAQ. The CDR3 consists of 17 residues.

The table lists this clone with a count of one. The V call is TRBV4-2, the J call TRBJ2-1; 10 nucleotides line up with TRBD2. With 1 base clipped from V and 7 bases from J, the junction kept 7 bases outside the gene matches. From germline, CDR1 is LGHNA and CDR2 YNFKEQ. The CDR3 has 16 residues. The CDR3 region is CASSQVGASGGNEQFF. The CDR3 DNA reads TGTGCCAGCAGCCAAGTCGGGGCTAGCGGGGGAAATGAGCAGTTCTTC.

The CDR3 loop reads CASSLGDWNYEQYF. The CDR3 DNA follows: TGTGCCAGCAGCTTGGGTGACTGGAACTACGAGCAGTACTTC. The chain has TRBV5-6 and TRBJ2-7; D ambiguous. The CDR3 runs to 14 residues. Germline CDR1 and CDR2: SGHDT and YYEEEE. Trimming removed 0 bases at V and 3 bases at J, with 10 bases between.

This clone was seen only once. The chain recombines TRBV5-8 with TRBJ1-6; D not resolved. The germline V and J ends were trimmed by 1 base and 9 bases, with 8 bases remaining between them. CDR1 is SGHTS and CDR2 is YDEGEE in the germline V gene. This CDR3 comprises 13 residues. CDR3 protein: CASSLTSFSPLHF. DNA of the CDR3: TGTGCCAGCAGCTTGACGAGCTTTTCACCCCTCCACTTT.

The V call is TRBV4-3, the J call TRBJ1-5; D uncertain. The CDR3 spans 13 residues. Germline CDR1 is LGHNA and CDR2 is YSLEER. With 2 bases removed from V and 4 bases from J, the gap between germline ends came to 6 bases. The CDR3, as DNA: TGCGCCAGCAGCCAAAACTTGAATCAGCCCCAGCATTTT. As protein: CASSQNLNQPQHF.

The gene calls are TRBV5-1 and TRBJ1-2; D might be TRBD1 (5 bases). V dropped 0 bases and J dropped 8 bases, with 14 bases sitting between them. CDR3 length equals 14 residues. Germline lookup yields CDR1 SGHRS and CDR2 YFSETQ. CDR3 region: CASSLVPGLEGYTF. The CDR3 DNA reads as TGCGCCAGCAGCTTGGTCCCAGGGTTAGAGGGCTACACCTTC. The full variable domain, completed using reference TRBV5-1 and TRBJ1-2, is KAGVTQTPRYLIKTRGQQVTLSCSPISGHRSVSWYQQTPGQGLQFLFEYFSETQRNKGNFPGRFSGRQFSNSRSEMNVSTLELGDSALYLCASSLVPGLEGYTFGSGTRLTVV.

The chain links TRBV19 to TRBJ1-6; weak D call: TRBD1 (6 bases). Germline lookup yields CDR1 LNHDA and CDR2 SQIVND (reference sequence). The CDR3 spans 17 residues. The V and J ends lost 2 bases and 10 bases respectively, with 21 bases between them. This CDR3 is CASSITMSQGKNSPLHF. For the CDR3, the DNA is TGTGCCAGTAGTATAACGATGAGTCAGGGGAAGAACTCACCCCTCCACTTT.